The clone carrying this T cell receptor (beta chain) was picked up many times. Its antigen is unknown. Patients were excluded because of uncontrolled infection, other autoimmune disease, pregnancy or lactation. Diagnoses used clinical symptoms, serum thyroxine and TRAb, thyroid ultrasound and orbital computed tomography. V was shortened by 1 base and J by 4 bases, with 16 bases between the two germline ends. Germline V gene lookup returns CDR1 SGHTA and CDR2 FQGNSA. CDR3 length: 16 amino acids. These data are taken from a study of T cells in Graves' hyperthyroidism and ophthalmopathy. Overall study findings and caveats: Researchers found most expanded thyroid clonotypes above 0.001 in blood as well. A median around 5.9 months before onset, the model predicted ophthalmopathy.

The investigators amplified TCR beta CDR3 regions from RNA transcripts. The HTBI set primed first-round TCR CDR3 RT-PCR. One entry per CDR3 protein results from TCRdb running MiXCR on the multiplex PCR reads. The sample records roughly 500,000 distinct CDR3 sequences, approximately 49% being singletons. The sample taken for sequencing was peripheral blood or thyroid tissue (not recorded which). The receptor was isolated from an adult woman with Graves' disease, either hyperthyroidism or ophthalmopathy (not recorded which). This chain links TRBV7-2 with TRBJ1-2; possible D gene TRBD1, 6 bases. CDR3: CASSLGQGPAAYGYTF. CDR3 DNA sequence: TGTGCCAGCAGCTTAGGGCAGGGGCCCGCCGCCTATGGCTACACCTTC.